This TCR beta chain came from a study of T cell clonality in common variable immunodeficiency. Points from the study as a whole: Common variable immunodeficiency TCR beta sequences reportedly had fewer deletions and N-nucleotide insertions. TCRbeta clonality was increased in CVID versus healthy controls. Compared with controls, CVID subjects had fewer shared TCRbeta clones.

All CVID subjects were on immunoglobulin replacement for at least one year. Profiling relied on immunoSEQ multiplex PCR, and the TCRdb table lists in-frame clones only, not all of them. The repertoire consists of under 25,000 clones, none detected only once. Regarding this clone: Its antigen remains unidentified. The sequence runs out 3 residues before the end of the CDR3; the remainder is reconstructed from the germline J gene.

CDR1 is DFQATT, CDR2 SNEGSKA, per germline (reference sequence). V shed 6 bases, J shed 9 bases, and the junction held 14 bases outside the gene matches. CDR3 size: 16 residues. The TCR was taken from a human donor with common variable immunodeficiency. The chain uses TRBV20-1 and TRBJ2-1, with 13 bases matching TRBD2. Source material: peripheral blood mononuclear cells. CDR3 loop: CSASDTGTSGVGEQFF. CDR3 DNA (partial): TGCAGTGCAAGCGACACCGGGACTAGCGGGGTGGGTGAG.